This record looks at one T cell receptor (beta chain) sequence and its context. Its antigen remains unidentified. No much larger clone is present one base from it, and per-base qualities are unavailable. The CDR3, from cysteine to phenylalanine, totals 13 residues. CDR3 DNA is the only sequence kept; it has 39 bases, read in frame from the first base. Between the V and J ends, shortened by 3 bases and 8 bases respectively, the junction contains 12 bases. The germline V gene encodes CDR1 SGHRS and CDR2 YFSETQ. The receptor library was made with the immunoSEQ multiplex PCR assay. Here the immuneACCESS table is served through TCRdb, limited to in-frame sequences with V and J called. Missing clones are a known gap in these copies; in checked studies unresolved V genes cover under half, and the rest lacks a known reason. The sample table contains some 400,000 clones; only one count was recorded for more than 85% of them. The ten largest clones take up 0.02% of the sample.

This record comes from a study of shared T cell receptors in the human thymus (TCRdb year 2021). Broadly, across the study: The study examined how the human thymus generates shared, self-reactive T-cell receptor alpha chains.

The chain couples TRBV5-1 to TRBJ2-1; a weak D assignment points to TRBD1 (6 bases agree). Sequencing used thymocytes. This sequence originates from a human donor. Read as DNA, the sequence is TGCGCCAGCAGCTCCGACAGGCGGGATGAGCAGTTCTTC. It translates to CASSSDRRDEQFF.